This T cell receptor beta chain derives from a study of persistence of HIV-infected CD4 T cells. The overall study: Donors were ART-treated; their CMV- and Gag-responding CD4+ T cells were isolated. A median of 8 years of suppressive ART preceded sampling.

In the case of this clone: What it binds is unknown.

The CDR3 consists of 15 residues. V shed 0 bases and J shed 4 bases, with 13 bases lying between them. In germline, CDR1 is SGHNT, CDR2 YYREEE (reference sequence). Stimulation used 9 to 10 ug/mL lysate from CMV-infected fibroblasts. Sorted nonresponding memory CD4+ T cells were CD40L-negative, CD69-negative, CD45RO-high. The libraries were made with immunoSEQ version 4 in survey mode. Repertoires were generated with immunoSEQ multiplex PCR, while TCRdb's copy carries only in-frame clones and drops some. The sample holds fewer than 30,000 clones, more than 75% seen once. The chain has TRBV5-4 and TRBJ1-1, with D unclear. The sequencing here drew on CD4+ T cells sorted from PBMCs after roughly 18-hour stimulation, taken from a patient who received antiretroviral therapy. The clonotype originates from an adult man with HIV who was CMV-seropositive. The CDR3 is CASSLDGVKSTEAFF. The CDR3 DNA reads TGTGCCAGCAGCTTGGACGGGGTCAAGAGCACTGAAGCTTTCTTT.